The clone carrying this T cell receptor (beta chain) was seen a handful of times. Antigen: not known. This entry comes from a study of human T cells and chemical hapten exposure. Study results and caveats: Sensitizing with DPC caused no change in TCRs above 1 in 1000 frequency.

Noted time point: healthy volunteer bleed at 6 weeks. Total RNA came from unfractionated whole blood. Single cDNA molecules in the library carried unique molecular identifiers attached during preparation. Original handling: Sample TCR totals centred on a median of approximately 96,000, ranging 23,224 to 690,600. Each CDR3 protein is one row after TCRdb ran MiXCR on the RACE reads. For this entry, the V and J calls and clone size follow TCRdb and not the study's own pipeline. The sample carries around 80,000 distinct CDR3 sequences, over 8.5% recorded once. Germline V gene lookup returns CDR1 DFQATT and CDR2 SNEGSKA (reference sequence). J lost 4 bases, V lost 5 bases, and 3 bases had no gene match. This CDR3 has 14 residues.

The sequence was obtained from a male donor in good health. Some clones in this sample may be carry-over from other donors' samples. Sequencing was done on a sample of whole blood. This chain uses TRBV20-1 with TRBJ2-1; 12 nucleotides match TRBD2. This CDR3 reads CSAAGTSGYNEQFF. CDR3 DNA: TGCAGTGCTGCCGGGACTAGCGGGTACAATGAGCAGTTCTTC.